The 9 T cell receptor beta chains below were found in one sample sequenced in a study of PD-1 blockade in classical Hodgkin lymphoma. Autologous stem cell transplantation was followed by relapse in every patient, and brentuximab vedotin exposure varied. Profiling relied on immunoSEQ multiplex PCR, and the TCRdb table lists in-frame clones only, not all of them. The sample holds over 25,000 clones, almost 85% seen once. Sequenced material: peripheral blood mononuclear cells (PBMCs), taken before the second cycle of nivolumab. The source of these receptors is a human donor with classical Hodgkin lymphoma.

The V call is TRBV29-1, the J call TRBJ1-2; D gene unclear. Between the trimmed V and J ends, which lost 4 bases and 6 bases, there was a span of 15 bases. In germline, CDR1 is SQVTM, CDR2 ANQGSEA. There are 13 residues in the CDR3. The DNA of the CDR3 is TGCAGCGTTGTTCAGAGGGAACCGAATGGCTACACCTTC. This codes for CSVVQREPNGYTF.

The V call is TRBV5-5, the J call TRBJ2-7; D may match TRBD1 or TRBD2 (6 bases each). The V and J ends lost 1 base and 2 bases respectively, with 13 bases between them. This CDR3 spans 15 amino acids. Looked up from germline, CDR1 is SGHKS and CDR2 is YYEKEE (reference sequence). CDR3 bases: TGTGCCAGCAGCTTGTGGGGGGACACAGCCTACGAGCAGTACTTC. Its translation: CASSLWGDTAYEQYF. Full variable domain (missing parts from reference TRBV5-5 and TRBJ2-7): DAGVTQSPTHLIKTRGQQVTLRCSPISGHKSVSWYQQVLGQGPQFIFQYYEKEERGRGNFPDRFSARQFPNYSSELNVNALLLGDSALYLCASSLWGDTAYEQYFGPGTRLTVT.

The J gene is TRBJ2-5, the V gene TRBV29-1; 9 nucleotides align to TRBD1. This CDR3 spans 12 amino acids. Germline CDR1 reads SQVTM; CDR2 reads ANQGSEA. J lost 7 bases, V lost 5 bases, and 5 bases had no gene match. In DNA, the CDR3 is TGCAGCGTTACAGGGGGCGAAGGGACCCAGTACTTC. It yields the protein CSVTGGEGTQYF.

The CDR3: CASSLYGDRGQADTQYF. In DNA form, the CDR3 reads TGTGCCAGCAGCTTATACGGAGACAGGGGGCAAGCAGATACGCAGTATTTT. The V gene is TRBV7-6, the J gene TRBJ2-3; 10 nucleotides agree with TRBD1. The CDR3 consists of 17 residues. V was clipped by 2 bases and J by 4 bases; unmatched bases: 9. CDR1 and CDR2 from the germline V gene are SGHVS and FNYEAQ.

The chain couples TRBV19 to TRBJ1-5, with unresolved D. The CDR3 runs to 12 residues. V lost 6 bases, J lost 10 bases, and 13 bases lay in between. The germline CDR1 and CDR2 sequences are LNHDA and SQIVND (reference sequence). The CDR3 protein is CASSPNRSPQHF. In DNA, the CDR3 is TGTGCCAGTAGCCCGAATCGGAGCCCCCAGCATTTT.

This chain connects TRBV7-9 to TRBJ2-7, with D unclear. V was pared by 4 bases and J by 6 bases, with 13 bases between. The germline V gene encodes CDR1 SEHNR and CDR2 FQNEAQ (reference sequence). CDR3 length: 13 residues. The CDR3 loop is CASSSLVVPEQYF. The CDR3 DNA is TGTGCCAGCAGCTCCCTCGTCGTCCCCGAGCAGTACTTC. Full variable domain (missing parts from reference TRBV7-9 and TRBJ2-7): DTGVSQNPRHKITKRGQNVTFRCDPISEHNRLYWYRQTLGQGPEFLTYFQNEAQLEKSRLLSDRFSAERPKGSFSTLEIQRTEQGDSAMYLCASSSLVVPEQYFGPGTRLTVT.

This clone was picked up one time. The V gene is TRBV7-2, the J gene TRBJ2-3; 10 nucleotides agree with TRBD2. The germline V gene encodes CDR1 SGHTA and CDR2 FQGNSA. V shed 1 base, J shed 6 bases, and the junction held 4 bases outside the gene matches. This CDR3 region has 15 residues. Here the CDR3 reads CASSLERAGGDTQYF. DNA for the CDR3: TGTGCCAGCAGCTTAGAGAGAGCGGGGGGGGATACGCAGTATTTT.

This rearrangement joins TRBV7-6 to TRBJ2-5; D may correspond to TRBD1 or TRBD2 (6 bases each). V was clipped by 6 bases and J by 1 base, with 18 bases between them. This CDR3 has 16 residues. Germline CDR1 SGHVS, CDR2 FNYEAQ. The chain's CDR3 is CASSPMRGELQETQYF. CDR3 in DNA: TGTGCCAGCAGTCCAATGAGGGGGGAGCTCCAAGAGACCCAGTACTTC.

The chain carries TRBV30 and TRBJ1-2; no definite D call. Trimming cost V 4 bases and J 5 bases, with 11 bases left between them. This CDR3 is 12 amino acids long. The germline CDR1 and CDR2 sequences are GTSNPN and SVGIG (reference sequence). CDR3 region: CAWTIGLYGYTF. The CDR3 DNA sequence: TGTGCCTGGACTATAGGGTTGTATGGCTACACCTTC.